This T cell receptor beta chain was recorded in a study of cytomegalovirus exposure and HLA in healthy donors. Background on the study: Researchers found that approximately 85% of 350 to 500 genotyped donors fell within the Caucasian-associated ancestry cluster.

Both 60 Vbeta primers and 13 Jbeta primers went into the PCR. Profiled with immunoSEQ multiplex PCR; TCRdb holds only in-frame clones, not every one. The repertoire includes 120,000 to 150,000 clones, 73% of them detected once, and about 15% sits in the top ten. This clone came up a few times. V lost 4 bases and J lost 13; bases outside the gene matches: 19. Per the germline V gene, CDR1 is SGHRS and CDR2 is YFSETQ. There are 16 residues in the CDR3. This receptor was taken from a human donor in good health. This rearrangement joins TRBV5-1 to TRBJ2-1, with 8 positions matching TRBD1. Sequences were obtained from PBMCs. The CDR3 here is CASSVIDRGGFLHQFF. Written as DNA, the CDR3 is TGCGCCAGCAGCGTGATCGACAGGGGTGGATTTTTGCACCAGTTCTTC.